This note documents a single T cell receptor beta chain sequence. This record belongs to a study of blood T cell repertoires in COVID-19. The overall study: Samples came from the United States, Italy and Spain, spanning acute and convalescent COVID-19. In each case, the material was cDNA or gDNA derived from T cells, B-cell-depleted T cells, or PBMCs.

Original analysis: Amplification from reference gene primers served as the basis for estimated nucleated cell counts. Assay: immunoSEQ multiplex PCR; the TCRdb copy retains only in-frame clones and omits some. The D gene and trimming were derived from the DNA, and the V and J assignments and clone size from that table. The profile covers about 190,000 clones, with around nine tenths appearing a single time and around 1.1% taken by the ten largest. Trimming shortened V by 4 bases and J by 4 bases, and 5 bases separated the two germline ends. The CDR3 covers 11 residues. The sequencing sample was made of peripheral blood. This chain uses TRBV12-3 or TRBV12-4 with TRBJ2-7, with unresolved D. This clonotype was sampled from a man aged 30-40 years with acute or convalescent COVID-19. CDR3 nucleotides: TGTGCCAGCAGTTCCCAATACGAGCAGTACTTC. It specifies CASSSQYEQYF.